The 25 T cell receptor beta chains in this list originate from one sample, sequenced in a study of blood T cell repertoires in COVID-19. Method: immunoSEQ multiplex PCR; TCRdb's copy keeps in-frame clones and lacks some. Among 95,000 to 100,000 clones listed, just under 85% were seen once. Sequencing was performed on peripheral blood. Receptor source: a man between 65 and 85 years old with acute or convalescent COVID-19.

Worth noting for this clone: This CDR3 is also generated by other DNA sequences in the sample. The rearrangement joins TRBV28 to TRBJ2-5; 8 positions match TRBD1. Germline lookup yields CDR1 MDHEN and CDR2 SYDVKM. V lost 2 bases, J lost 4 bases, and 6 bases stayed unmatched. CDR3 length equals 15 residues. The CDR3: CASSLGAGGVETQYF. CDR3 nucleotide sequence: TGTGCCAGCAGTTTAGGGGCAGGGGGCGTAGAGACCCAGTACTTC.

This chain links TRBV5-1 with TRBJ2-5; maybe TRBD2 (6 bases). With 0 bases removed from V and 2 bases from J, the gap between germline ends came to 11 bases. CDR1 SGHRS and CDR2 YFSETQ come from the germline V gene. The CDR3 loop spans 15 amino acids. The CDR3 DNA follows: TGCGCCAGCAGCTTGGCCGTCGGGGGACAAGAGACCCAGTACTTC. The encoded protein is CASSLAVGGQETQYF.

This chain connects TRBV18 to TRBJ1-6; possible D gene TRBD1, 6 bases. This CDR3 spans 16 amino acids. In germline, CDR1 is KGHSH, CDR2 LQKENI. Deletions cut 3 bases from V and 8 bases from J, with 17 bases between. The CDR3 loop reads CASSPLTQGGDSPLHF. The CDR3 coding sequence is TGTGCCAGCTCACCGTTAACCCAAGGGGGTGATTCACCCCTCCACTTT.

The chain carries TRBV30 and TRBJ1-4; no reliable D call. The CDR3 is 17 residues long. V was trimmed by 2 bases and J by 4 bases, leaving 20 bases between them. Germline CDR1 GTSNPN, CDR2 SVGIG (reference sequence). The CDR3 DNA sequence: TGTGCCTGGAGTAGATCCGGTGCGGCCCCTCATAATGAAAAACTGTTTTTT. Translation gives CAWSRSGAAPHNEKLFF.

This chain links TRBV25-1 with TRBJ1-1; TRBD1 matches 7 bases. Per the germline V gene, CDR1 is MGHDK and CDR2 is SYGVNS. The CDR3 is 12 residues long. With 8 bases clipped from V and 10 bases from J, the junction kept 10 bases outside the gene matches. This chain's CDR3 is CASVKGAWRAFF. The CDR3 region has the DNA TGTGCCAGCGTCAAGGGGGCCTGGAGAGCTTTCTTT.

V usage is TRBV10-3 and J usage is TRBJ1-1, with D maybe TRBD1 (6 bases). V was shortened by 6 bases and J by 1 base, with 12 bases between the two germline ends. The CDR3 has 14 residues. From germline, CDR1 is ENHRY and CDR2 SYGVKD. The CDR3, as DNA: TGTGCCATCAGCACCGGACAGCCGAACACTGAAGCTTTCTTT. Its protein is CAISTGQPNTEAFF.

The gene calls are TRBV7-3 and TRBJ2-2; 7 positions match TRBD2. The CDR3 extends over 17 amino acids. Trimming at V came to 1 base and at J to 4 bases, leaving 9 bases not matched to a gene. Germline CDR1 reads SGHTA; CDR2 reads FQGTGA. CDR3 protein: CASSLSGLGPRTGELFF. In DNA form, the CDR3 reads TGTGCCAGCAGCTTAAGTGGACTAGGACCCCGCACCGGGGAGCTGTTTTTT.

This sequence joins TRBV18 and TRBJ1-1; tentatively, D is TRBD1 (5 bases). The CDR3 runs to 13 residues. Trimming shortened V by 10 bases and J by 5 bases, and 17 bases separated the two germline ends. The V gene's germline CDR1 is KGHSH and CDR2 LQKENI. CDR3 loop: CATTRRGRTEAFF. The CDR3 coding sequence is TGTGCCACAACTAGACGGGGGAGGACTGAAGCTTTCTTT. The full variable domain, rest sourced from reference TRBV18 and TRBJ1-1, is NAGVMQNPRHLVRRRGQEARLRCSPMKGHSHVYWYRQLPEEGLKFMVYLQKENIIDESGMPKERFSAEFPKEGPSILRIQQVVRGDSAAYFCATTRRGRTEAFFGQGTRLTVV.

J is TRBJ1-4 and V is TRBV30; 8 nucleotides align to TRBD1. V trimming: 0 bases; J trimming: 7 bases; junction bases outside the gene matches: 7. Germline assignment: CDR1 GTSNPN and CDR2 SVGIG (reference sequence). The CDR3 extends over 15 amino acids. The CDR3 DNA follows: TGTGCCTGGAGTGTGGTGCAGGGGGCCGGTGAAAAACTGTTTTTT. Translation: CAWSVVQGAGEKLFF.

This chain joins TRBV19 and TRBJ2-3; TRBD2 aligns across 10 bases. Trimming at V came to 7 bases and at J to 6 bases, leaving 7 bases not matched to a gene. Germline loops: CDR1 LNHDA, CDR2 SQIVND (reference sequence). The CDR3 contains 14 residues. The CDR3, as DNA: TGTGCCAGTAAACCTAGCGGGGGTTCCGATACGCAGTATTTT. Translation: CASKPSGGSDTQYF.

This clone was seen a handful of times. The genes are TRBV5-1 and TRBJ2-1; a possible D gene is TRBD1 (5 bases). The CDR3 consists of 13 residues. The V end was cut by 5 bases, the J end by 7 bases, with 13 bases between. Germline values: CDR1 SGHRS, CDR2 YFSETQ. CDR3 region: CASRPNDSNEQFF. CDR3 DNA sequence: TGCGCCAGCAGACCAAACGACAGTAATGAGCAGTTCTTC.

The rearrangement links TRBV3-1 (or the pseudogene TRBV3-2) to TRBJ1-1; D call uncertain. Trimming left V 4 bases short and J 1 base short, with 10 bases between. Germline CDR1 LGHDT, CDR2 YNNKEL (reference sequence). The CDR3 is 14 residues long. This CDR3 reads CASSPQVKNTEAFF. The CDR3 DNA follows: TGTGCCAGCAGCCCCCAGGTGAAGAACACTGAAGCTTTCTTT.

V and J are TRBV28 and TRBJ1-3; 8 bases agree with TRBD1. The CDR3 consists of 16 residues. Germline V gene data show CDR1 as MDHEN and CDR2 as SYDVKM. V lost 3 bases, J lost 4 bases, and 8 bases stayed unmatched. In DNA form, the CDR3 reads TGTGCCAGCAGTTTTCGGCAGGGGGCGAGGGGAAACACCATATATTTT. As protein: CASSFRQGARGNTIYF.

J is TRBJ2-1 and V is TRBV11-2; D not certain. This CDR3 is built from 12 residues. Germline-derived CDR1 and CDR2 are SGHAT and FQNNGV. Trimming left V 3 bases short and J 6 bases short, with 6 bases between. In DNA, the CDR3 is TGTGCCAGCAGCTTGGTCGGCAATGAGCAGTTCTTC. This sequence encodes CASSLVGNEQFF.

The genes are TRBV28 and TRBJ1-3; a weak D match, TRBD1 (6 bases). From germline, CDR1 is MDHEN and CDR2 SYDVKM. The CDR3 spans 15 residues. V lost 5 bases to trimming and J lost 0 bases, with 11 bases between them. As DNA, the CDR3 is TGTGCCAGCAGTCAAGGACAGTCCTCTGGAAACACCATATATTTT. Translating gives CASSQGQSSGNTIYF.

The V call is TRBV25-1, the J call TRBJ1-1; tentative D call: TRBD1 (5 bases). The length of the CDR3 is 13 residues. Germline assignment: CDR1 MGHDK and CDR2 SYGVNS. V lost 6 bases, J lost 1 base, and 9 bases lay in between. The CDR3 bases are TGTGCCAGCAGCCAGACAGCGAACACTGAAGCTTTCTTT. Its translation is CASSQTANTEAFF.

The chain's CDR3 is CASRFREMSQPQHF. The CDR3, as DNA: TGTGCCAGCAGGTTCAGGGAAATGAGTCAGCCCCAGCATTTT. The chain uses TRBV2 and TRBJ1-5; tentative D call: TRBD1 (5 bases). This CDR3 comprises 14 residues. V lost 6 bases and J lost 6, with 15 bases in between. Per germline, CDR1 SNHLY and CDR2 FYNNEI.

This chain links TRBV14 with TRBJ1-1; D is unclear. Germline assignment: CDR1 SGHDN and CDR2 FVKESK. Trimming removed 2 bases at V and 6 bases at J, with 16 bases between. This CDR3 spans 15 amino acids. The DNA of the CDR3 is TGTGCCAGCAGCCAAAGAATGACCACCCGGGCTGAAGCTTTCTTT. It codes for CASSQRMTTRAEAFF.

This clone occurred once. V and J are TRBV6-2 or TRBV6-3 and TRBJ2-5; 10 nucleotides match TRBD1. The CDR3 has 16 residues. Trimming cost V 1 base and J 2 bases; bases outside gene matches: 4. Germline values: CDR1 MNHEY, CDR2 SVGEGT. CDR3 DNA sequence: TGTGCCAGCAGTTACTTAGGACAGGGGGGGCAAGAGACCCAGTACTTC. As protein: CASSYLGQGGQETQYF.

The chain is built from TRBV25-1 and TRBJ2-1, with a tentative D call TRBD1 (6 bases). With 3 bases removed from V and 9 bases from J, the gap between germline ends came to 12 bases. Germline V gene data show CDR1 as MGHDK and CDR2 as SYGVNS. This CDR3 has 13 residues. The CDR3 DNA follows: TGTGCCAGCAGTGATGATTGGGACACTGAGCAGTTCTTC. It specifies CASSDDWDTEQFF.

J is TRBJ2-1 and V is TRBV18, with TRBD2 matching over 9 bases. Germline V gene data show CDR1 as KGHSH and CDR2 as LQKENI. V was pared by 4 bases and J by 2 bases, with 15 bases of the junction left unmatched. The CDR3 covers 19 residues. The CDR3 region is CASSLGLAPTVRPYNEQFF. The CDR3 DNA sequence: TGTGCCAGCTCACTAGGACTAGCGCCGACTGTCCGCCCCTACAATGAGCAGTTCTTC.

The V call is TRBV29-1, the J call TRBJ1-2; D is unclear. The ends were cut back, 3 bases at V and 4 bases at J, with 9 bases in the middle. The CDR3 is 12 residues long. Germline V gene sequence: CDR1 SQVTM, CDR2 ANQGSEA. The CDR3 DNA follows: TGCAGCGTTGACACAGCCTTCTATGGCTACACCTTC. Encoded protein: CSVDTAFYGYTF.

This clone has a single count. The rearrangement joins TRBV30 to TRBJ1-2; a possible D gene is TRBD1 (6 bases). Trimming stripped 3 bases from V and 2 bases from J, with 10 bases between. This CDR3 has 13 residues. Germline V CDR1 and CDR2: GTSNPN, SVGIG (reference sequence). CDR3: CAWRLTGNYGYTF. The DNA of the CDR3 is TGTGCCTGGAGATTAACAGGGAACTATGGCTACACCTTC.

The genes are TRBV15 and TRBJ2-1; 8 nucleotides agree with TRBD1. This CDR3 comprises 12 residues. The germline V gene has CDR1 LNHNV and CDR2 YYDKDF (reference sequence). Germline trimming cut 7 bases from V and 8 bases from J; bases unmatched to any gene: 4. CDR3 nucleotide sequence: TGTGCCACCACCAAGACAGGGGATGAGCAGTTCTTC. It is translated as CATTKTGDEQFF.

The rearrangement uses TRBV30 and TRBJ2-1; 8 nucleotides agree with TRBD2. V trimming: 2 bases; J trimming: 4 bases; junction bases outside the gene matches: 4. Germline V CDR1 and CDR2: GTSNPN, SVGIG (reference sequence). CDR3 size: 14 residues. CDR3 nucleotides: TGTGCCTGGAGTATCGGGAGGGTTTACAATGAGCAGTTCTTC. Translation gives CAWSIGRVYNEQFF.